This paragraph covers one T cell receptor (beta chain) sequence. Its matching antigen is unknown. The data belong to a study of cytotoxic CD8 clonotypes in ibrutinib-treated CLL. Germline-derived CDR1 and CDR2 are SGHNT and YENEEA. Trimming left V 3 bases short and J 4 bases short, with 7 bases between. This CDR3 has 12 amino acids. Genomic DNA for TCR beta libraries, about 1.8 micrograms, came from cryopreserved PBMCs. The method was immunoSEQ multiplex PCR; TCRdb's version includes in-frame clones alone and lacks a portion of them. Of over 200,000 clones listed, about three quarters are singletons. Points from the study as a whole: Elevated clonality accompanied ibrutinib response, with a return toward baseline values at progression. At baseline, clonality was higher than in age-matched healthy donors and correlated with CD8+ counts.

Material: PBMCs, obtained after 12 months of ibrutinib treatment. This chain joins TRBV11-3 and TRBJ2-7; D call uncertain. This clonotype was obtained from a human donor with chronic lymphocytic leukemia. For the CDR3, the DNA is TGTGCCAGCAGCTTCTACAATTACGAGCAGTACTTC. This translates into CASSFYNYEQYF. The variable domain in full, with the rest retrieved from reference TRBV11-3 and TRBJ2-7, is EAGVVQSPRYKIIEKKQPVAFWCNPISGHNTLYWYLQNLGQGPELLIRYENEEAVDDSQLPKDRFSAERLKGVDSTLKIQPAELGDSAVYLCASSFYNYEQYFGPGTRLTVT.